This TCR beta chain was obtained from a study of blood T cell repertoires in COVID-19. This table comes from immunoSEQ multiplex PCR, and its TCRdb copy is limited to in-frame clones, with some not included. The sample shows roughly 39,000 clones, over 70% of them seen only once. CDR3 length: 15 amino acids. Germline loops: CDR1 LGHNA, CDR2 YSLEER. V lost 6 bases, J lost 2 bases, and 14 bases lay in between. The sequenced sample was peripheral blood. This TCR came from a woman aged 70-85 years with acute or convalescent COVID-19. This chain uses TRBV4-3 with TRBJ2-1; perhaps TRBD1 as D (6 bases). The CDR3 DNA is TGCGCCAGCAGGAAGGGGGAAGGAACCTACAATGAGCAGTTCTTC. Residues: CASRKGEGTYNEQFF.